The TCR beta chain under discussion was sequenced for a study of cytomegalovirus exposure and HLA in healthy donors (dated by TCRdb to 2016 to 2017). Background on the whole study: An earlier analysis of 587 of the donors reported approximately 260 Gb of sequence data and 117 million unique TCR beta sequences obtained from roughly 180 million T cells. In addition to the first cohort of roughly 670 subjects, a separate validation cohort of approximately 120 different subjects was used. The study aimed to test whether cataloging public T cell receptors could reveal signatures of past pathogen exposure. An early release covering 500 to 750 HLA-typed donors comprised about 300 gigabases of sequencing data and tens of millions of unique TCR sequences. A later analysis re-analyzed previously published TCR beta repertoires from several hundred donors and added high-resolution HLA genotyping to study TCR occurrence patterns. All discovery cohort repertoires had been generated using a single sequencing platform. Both class I and class II loci were covered by HLA typing, at four-digit resolution. The study combined high-throughput TCR immunosequencing, statistical association of individual TCRs with disease status, and machine learning to predict cytomegalovirus infection status. Donor age, sex, ethnicity and CMV serostatus were compiled alongside the repertoire data. Genome-wide SNP genotypes for about 65% of the 666 donors were used in a later genetic analysis, which treated that subset as a discovery cohort. Among the approximately 400 genotyped donors, around 81% belonged to the genetic ancestry cluster associated with self-reported Caucasian donors. Using immunosequencing, the study profiled T cell repertoires from 666 subjects and related those repertoires to cytomegalovirus serostatus. Typing coverage varied by locus: roughly 620-640 donors for A, B, C, DRB1 and DQB1; more than 500 for DQA1; approximately 610 for DPA1; roughly 450 for DPB1. An earlier analysis of a few hundred of the donors applied high-throughput TCR beta sequencing to assess whether each TCR beta V gene segment acted as functional or pseudogenic. Among roughly 400 genotyped donors of the cohort, an average of roughly 230,000 unique TCR beta nucleotide sequences was sequenced per donor, of which 15% to 20% were non-productive. Rather than using new phenotypic data, the later analysis identified candidate immune exposures from TCR beta sequences and from how often those sequences occurred across donors. About 5 DR-DQ haplotypes were handled as single units for association and clustering, since linkage in the cohort was strong.

The investigation overall reported the following: About 17 rarely observed V segments, including chromosome 9 orphons, were excluded from the earlier analysis of a few hundred of the donors because counts were too low. In a later genetic analysis, fewer N-insertions in productive TCRs were reported among donors in an Asian-associated ancestry cluster than the roughly 700-donor mean. While some public TCRs were present in many individuals, most TCR sequences turned up only very rarely across donors. An association between a missense DCLRE1C variant and V-gene and J-gene trimming of TCR beta chains was found in a later genetic analysis and replicated in an independent cohort. In a later analysis, the rate of TCR association differed among HLA loci, with DRB1 alleles having the most associated TCRs and HLA-C alleles having the fewest. The authors suggested that the approach could potentially be extended to other disease states and immunological phenotypes. Broadly in line with IMGT annotations, most TCR beta V segments showed up in productive rearrangements about 87% or about 30% of the time in an earlier analysis of around 600 of the donors. Three of the identified cytomegalovirus-associated TCR beta chains were confirmed in vitro to be specific for cytomegalovirus antigens. Only TCR beta chains were sequenced in this cohort, and the absence of alpha or paired-chain data limited detectable features. The classifier was reported to diagnose cytomegalovirus status with high specificity and sensitivity in both the original cohort and the validation cohort. Correlated functional status among segregating V segments might be attributable to linkage disequilibrium, but an unknown experimental factor could not be ruled out. In the study, 150 to 200 TCR beta chains were listed as associated with cytomegalovirus. A further reported finding was that TCR beta sequences accurately predicted the HLA-A and HLA-B alleles for most subjects in the first cohort. Sequencing depth was assumed to be roughly uniform across donors in the presence/absence analyses, though that assumption may not hold. When HLA alleles, especially DR and DQ, strongly co-occurred, TCR associations were difficult to assign to individual alleles. The 87-base-pair reads could not distinguish some IMGT-functional V segments, including TRBV6-2 and TRBV6-3, so those segments were excluded. Because some donors lacked HLA typing at each locus, the association tests relied only on the typed subset. The only immune exposure information available for the cohort was CMV serostatus. Several of the top co-occurrence clusters appeared to be linked to parvovirus B19, influenza, CMV and Epstein-Barr virus, according to a later analysis. In a later analysis, around 17,000 TCR beta sequences were associated with specific HLA alleles at a false discovery rate of 0.05. According to a later analysis, most CMV-associated TCR beta chains appeared to be HLA-restricted, and the HLA associations seemed to be driven largely by CMV exposure. A group of highly shared sequence variants was considered likely to be a technical artifact of the sequencing pipeline. Compared with equally common non-associated chains, HLA-associated TCR beta chains in a later analysis were more clonally expanded and had lower generation probabilities.

Reading the germline V gene gives CDR1 MNHNS and CDR2 SASEGT. V and J are truncated by 5 bases and 4 bases respectively, leaving an intervening sequence of 18 bases. The CDR3 sequence holds 15 residues, the cysteine and phenylalanine included. Solely the CDR3 DNA is kept, with 45 bases framed from the first base. This clone was found once. The target of this receptor is not known. No much larger clonotype is one base removed from it; base qualities were not supplied. The cohort was made up of 500 to 850 healthy bone marrow donors. At the time of sampling, every cohort member was nominally healthy, though immune exposures that went unrecorded were likely present. The donor was CMV seropositive and belonged to the group of 250 to 300 seropositive cohort members. A peripheral blood sample was collected from each donor, and TCR beta sequencing was performed on peripheral blood mononuclear cells. The Qiagen DNeasy Blood Extraction Kit was used to extract genomic DNA from the blood cell samples.

The library was obtained by the immunoSEQ multiplex PCR assay. For the multiplex PCR, a mixture combining 60 forward primers for TCR Vbeta segments and 13 reverse primers for TCR Jbeta segments was used. Amplification of the CDR3 region of rearranged TCR beta genes was performed with a multiplex PCR assay on genomic DNA. On the Illumina HiSeq System, the amplified TCR beta libraries were sequenced as 87-base-pair reads. In the authors' own workflow: A later analysis tallied tens of millions of unique TCR beta chains across the 660 or so repertoires, and about 10 million of those chains were shared by two or more donors. A nearest-neighbor algorithm error-corrected the raw reads and collapsed the reads into unique sequences, merging closely related sequences to remove PCR and sequencing errors. Alignment of CDR3 sequences to IMGT reference sequences was used to assign V, D and J gene segments. Each retained sequence needed at least a six-nucleotide match to both a V gene segment and a J gene segment. Rearrangements were called productive when the CDR3 lacked stop codons and stayed in frame with V and J; all others were non-productive. CDR3 was defined according to IMGT convention as the region running from the second conserved V-encoded cysteine to the conserved J-encoded phenylalanine. The earlier analysis of more than 450 of the donors excluded sequences that lacked an unambiguous match to a single V gene segment. An earlier analysis of almost 600 of the donors classified V segments as functional when productive rearrangements were above 56.7% and as segregating when the standard deviation between donors was above 5%. A statistical classification framework was developed to diagnose cytomegalovirus status using the catalog of TCR beta chain sequences. A later analysis assigned V and J genes by comparing TCR nucleotide sequences with IMGT/GENE-DB human TR gene sequences. The TCRdist pipeline was used in a later analysis to assign CDR3 sequences and most-parsimonious VDJ recombination scenarios. In a later analysis, every TCR beta chain was defined by the combination of its CDR3 amino acid sequence and its V-gene family, and reads without a unique V-gene family were dropped. As a way to deal with suspected cross-contamination and a sequencing artifact, a later analysis dropped approximately 570 nucleotide sequences that were highly shared and had low generation probability. In a later analysis, a clonal expansion index for each public chain was calculated from normalized within-repertoire ranks of inferred template counts. In a later analysis, generation probabilities were computed with a VDJ recombination model fitted to out-of-frame rearrangements, and the resulting probabilities were checked against IGoR. Hypergeometric tests were used in a later analysis to score TCR-TCR, TCR-HLA and TCR-CMV co-occurrence, with a repertoire-size bias correction applied to the TCR pairs. To estimate false discovery rates, a later analysis permuted the HLA or CMV assignments 20 times. In a later analysis, co-occurring TCRs were grouped using DBSCAN, with TCRdist sequence similarity added in when clustering inside HLA-allele-positive subsets. Repertoires with fewer than 30,000 or more than 120,000 public chains, plus five repertoires with anomalous nucleotide sharing, were excluded from co-occurrence clustering. The immuneACCESS repertoire file appears here via TCRdb, limited to in-frame rearrangements. These files lack a portion of the clones; in checked studies, under half of the deficit traces to unresolved V genes, and the cause of the others is not known. That table supplies the V and J calls and clone size; D and trimming were determined from the DNA. The sample records 90,000 to 120,000 clones, around three quarters of which are singletons. The ten largest clones represent around 4% of the sample.

The sequence joins TRBV6-1 to TRBJ2-7; a tentative D match to TRBD1 spans 6 bases. The TCR was taken from a female donor in good health and CMV-seropositive. Sequencing used PBMCs. The CDR3 corresponds to CASSTPTGLFYEQYF. At the DNA level, the sequence is TGTGCCAGCAGTACTCCGACAGGCCTTTTTTACGAGCAGTACTTC.